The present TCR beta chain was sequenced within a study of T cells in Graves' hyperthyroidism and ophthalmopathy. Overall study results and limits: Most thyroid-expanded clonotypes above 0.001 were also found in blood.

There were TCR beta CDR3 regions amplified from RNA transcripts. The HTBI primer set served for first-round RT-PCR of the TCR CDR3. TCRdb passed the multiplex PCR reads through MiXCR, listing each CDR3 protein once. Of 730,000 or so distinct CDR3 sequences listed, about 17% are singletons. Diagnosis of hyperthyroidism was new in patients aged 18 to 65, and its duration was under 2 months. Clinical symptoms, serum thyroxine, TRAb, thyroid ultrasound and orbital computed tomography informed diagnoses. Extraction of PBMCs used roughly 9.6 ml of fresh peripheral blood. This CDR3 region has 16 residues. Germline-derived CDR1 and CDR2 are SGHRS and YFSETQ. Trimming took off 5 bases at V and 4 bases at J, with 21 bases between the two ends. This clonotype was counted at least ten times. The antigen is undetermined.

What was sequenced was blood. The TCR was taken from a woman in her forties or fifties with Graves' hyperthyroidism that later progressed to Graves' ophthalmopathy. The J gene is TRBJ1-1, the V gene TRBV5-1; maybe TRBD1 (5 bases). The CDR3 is CASSGGGSVGSTEAFF. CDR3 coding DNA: TGCGCCAGCAGTGGGGGGGGGTCGGTAGGCAGCACTGAAGCTTTCTTT.